What follows are 9 T cell receptor beta chains derived from one specimen sequenced in a study of blood T cell repertoires in COVID-19. Sequencing was performed with immunoSEQ multiplex PCR; in TCRdb, only in-frame clones are kept and a portion is missing. The sample comprises roughly 440,000 clones, approximately 88% of which are singletons, and 10% to 15% rests with the top ten. Sequencing input: peripheral blood. The source of these receptors is a woman aged 50 to 65 with COVID-19, enrolled during active disease.

The rearrangement links TRBV3-1 (or the pseudogene TRBV3-2) to TRBJ2-5; a weak D match, TRBD1 (5 bases). V was pared by 3 bases and J by 4 bases, with 15 bases between. Per germline, CDR1 LGHDT and CDR2 YNNKEL (reference sequence). The CDR3 runs 15 residues. The CDR3 region has the DNA TGTGCCAGCAGCCAGAATCAGGGCGGCCGAGAGACCCAGTACTTC. It codes for CASSQNQGGRETQYF.

This clone has only one observation. The chain carries TRBV5-1 and TRBJ2-5; 8 bases align to TRBD2. CDR1 and CDR2 (germline): SGHRS, YFSETQ. This CDR3 contains 17 residues. Losses at the gene ends were 4 bases for V and 2 bases for J; bases not matched to a gene: 13. The CDR3 loop is CASSRNPSGSAQETQYF. Written as DNA, the CDR3 is TGCGCCAGCAGCAGGAACCCTAGCGGGTCAGCTCAAGAGACCCAGTACTTC.

The rearrangement uses TRBV2 and TRBJ2-5; D might be TRBD1 (5 bases). The CDR3 extends over 14 amino acids. The ends were cut back, 8 bases at V and 2 bases at J, with 15 bases in the middle. CDR1 and CDR2 from the germline V gene are SNHLY and FYNNEI. The CDR3 coding sequence is TGTGCCAGCTTAGTGGAGAAGGGGCAAGAGACCCAGTACTTC. Its protein is CASLVEKGQETQYF.

This clone was seen only once. The V and J genes are TRBV24-1 and TRBJ2-1, with TRBD2 matching over 8 bases. With 6 bases clipped from V and 7 bases from J, the junction kept 13 bases outside the gene matches. CDR1 KGHDR and CDR2 SFDVKD come from the germline V gene. The CDR3 extends over 16 amino acids. CDR3 in DNA: TGTGCCACCAGTCTTGCCAAGGGTAGCGGGGTAAATGAGCAGTTCTTC. Protein product: CATSLAKGSGVNEQFF.

The rearrangement joins TRBV5-1 to TRBJ2-5, with D maybe TRBD2 (5 bases). The CDR3 loop spans 16 amino acids. V gave up 4 bases and J gave up 7 bases, with 23 bases separating them. Germline V CDR1 and CDR2: SGHRS, YFSETQ. Here the CDR3 DNA reads TGCGCCAGCAGCCAAGCGAACACTCGACCCCGGGGGACCCAGTACTTC. The encoded protein is CASSQANTRPRGTQYF.

This chain joins TRBV7-3 and TRBJ2-1; 10 bases map to TRBD1. Germline V gene lookup returns CDR1 SGHTA and CDR2 FQGTGA. The CDR3 consists of 15 residues. The trim removed 4 bases at V and 10 bases at J, leaving 10 bases unmatched. The CDR3 reads CASSSGTGVSGEQFF. CDR3 DNA sequence: TGTGCCAGCAGCTCCGGGACAGGGGTTTCGGGGGAGCAGTTCTTC.

The chain uses TRBV20-1 and TRBJ1-2; maybe TRBD1 (5 bases). Germline V gene sequence: CDR1 DFQATT, CDR2 SNEGSKA (reference sequence). The germline V and J ends were trimmed by 3 bases and 8 bases, with 10 bases remaining between them. CDR3 length equals 11 residues. CDR3 sequence (DNA): TGCAGTGCTAGCCAAAGGGGAGGCTACACCTTC. The encoded protein is CSASQRGGYTF.

V is TRBV5-1 and J is TRBJ2-1; a possible D gene is TRBD1 (5 bases). The CDR3 has 14 residues. Germline V gives CDR1 SGHRS, CDR2 YFSETQ. The V gene lost 0 bases and the J gene lost 8 bases, with 12 bases spanning the gap. The CDR3 loop is CASSLEGIRDEQFF. CDR3 DNA: TGCGCCAGCAGCTTGGAGGGGATACGCGATGAGCAGTTCTTC.

J is TRBJ2-1 and V is TRBV19; 10 bases line up with TRBD2. The trim removed 1 base at V and 4 bases at J, leaving 1 base unmatched. This CDR3 is built from 15 residues. CDR1 is LNHDA and CDR2 is SQIVND in the germline V gene (reference sequence). CDR3 region: CASSIALAGYNEQFF. CDR3 in DNA: TGTGCCAGTAGTATAGCACTAGCGGGGTACAATGAGCAGTTCTTC. Complete variable domain (other parts from reference TRBV19 and TRBJ2-1): DGGITQSPKYLFRKEGQNVTLSCEQNLNHDAMYWYRQDPGQGLRLIYYSQIVNDFQKGDIAEGYSVSREKKESFPLTVTSAQKNPTAFYLCASSIALAGYNEQFFGPGTRLTVL.